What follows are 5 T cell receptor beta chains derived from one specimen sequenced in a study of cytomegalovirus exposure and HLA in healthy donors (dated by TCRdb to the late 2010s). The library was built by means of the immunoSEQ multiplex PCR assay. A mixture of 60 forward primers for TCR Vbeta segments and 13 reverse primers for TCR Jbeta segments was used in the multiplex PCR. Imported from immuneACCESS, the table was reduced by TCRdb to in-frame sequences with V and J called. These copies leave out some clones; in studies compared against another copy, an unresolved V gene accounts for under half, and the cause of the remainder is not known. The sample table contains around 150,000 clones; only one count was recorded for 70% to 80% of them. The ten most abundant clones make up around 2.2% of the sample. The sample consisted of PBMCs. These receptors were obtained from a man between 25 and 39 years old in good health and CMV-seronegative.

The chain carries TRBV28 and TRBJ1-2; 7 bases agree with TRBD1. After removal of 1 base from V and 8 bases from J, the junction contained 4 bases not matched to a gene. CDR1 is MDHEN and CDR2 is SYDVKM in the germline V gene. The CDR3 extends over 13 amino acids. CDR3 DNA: TGTGCCAGCAGTTTATCCCGGACAGGCGGCTACACCTTC. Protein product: CASSLSRTGGYTF.

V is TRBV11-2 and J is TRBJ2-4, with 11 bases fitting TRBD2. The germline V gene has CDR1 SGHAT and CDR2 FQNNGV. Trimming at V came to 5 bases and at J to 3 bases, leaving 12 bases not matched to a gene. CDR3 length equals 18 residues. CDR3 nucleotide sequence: TGTGCCAGCAGCGCGAGACTAGCGGGGACCGGAGGCAAAAACATTCAGTACTTC. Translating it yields CASSARLAGTGGKNIQYF.

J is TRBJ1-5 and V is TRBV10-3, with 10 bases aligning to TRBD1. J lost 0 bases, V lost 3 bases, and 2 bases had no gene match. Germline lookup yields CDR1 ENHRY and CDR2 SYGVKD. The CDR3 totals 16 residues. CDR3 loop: CAISERDRGSNQPQHF. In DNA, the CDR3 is TGTGCCATCAGTGAAAGGGACAGGGGTAGCAATCAGCCCCAGCATTTT.

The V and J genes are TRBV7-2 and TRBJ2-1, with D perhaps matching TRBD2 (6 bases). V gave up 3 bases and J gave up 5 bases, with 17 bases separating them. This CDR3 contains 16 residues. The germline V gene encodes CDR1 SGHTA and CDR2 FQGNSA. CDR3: CASSLLGGGGHNEQFF. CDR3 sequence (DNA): TGTGCCAGCAGCTTGTTGGGGGGTGGGGGTCACAATGAGCAGTTCTTC.

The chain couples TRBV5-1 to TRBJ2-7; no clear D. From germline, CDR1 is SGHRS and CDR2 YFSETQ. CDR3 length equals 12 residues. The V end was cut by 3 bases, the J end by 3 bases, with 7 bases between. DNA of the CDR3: TGCGCCAGCAGCTCCTATGACTACGAGCAGTACTTC. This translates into CASSSYDYEQYF.